Each of the 27 T cell receptor beta chains below was sequenced from the same sample in a study of early T cells in non-severe SARS-CoV-2 infection. TCRdb redid the calling of the 5' RACE reads with MiXCR, one entry per CDR3 protein. The sample holds approximately 62,000 distinct CDR3 sequences; about an eighth are singletons and the top ten take 4.4%. Sequencing was performed on whole blood. These receptors were obtained from an adult who was a healthcare worker with PCR-confirmed SARS-CoV-2 infection or an uninfected control (not recorded which).

The chain links TRBV20-1 to TRBJ2-3; D is unresolved. The CDR3 consists of 11 residues. Germline-derived CDR1 and CDR2 are DFQATT and SNEGSKA (reference sequence). V lost 2 bases and J lost 2, with 2 bases in between. CDR3 sequence reads: CSARITDTQYF. The CDR3 DNA is TGCAGTGCTAGAATCACAGATACGCAGTATTTT.

The chain combines TRBV5-4 with TRBJ2-1, with 9 bases aligning to TRBD1. V gave up 4 bases and J gave up 8 bases; unmatched junction bases: 10. The CDR3 loop spans 15 amino acids. CDR1 and CDR2 (germline): SGHNT, YYREEE (reference sequence). The CDR3 DNA reads TGTGCCAGCAGCCTGCCGGGGACAGGGATCTATGAGCAGTTCTTC. Translating gives CASSLPGTGIYEQFF.

This clonotype was counted many times. The V gene is TRBV19, the J gene TRBJ1-5; D not certain. This CDR3 spans 14 amino acids. Germline loops: CDR1 LNHDA, CDR2 SQIVND (reference sequence). Deletions cut 5 bases from V and 3 bases from J, with 11 bases between. The CDR3 nucleotides are TGTGCCAGTAGTCCGGGTCAAATCAATCAGCCCCAGCATTTT. This gives the protein CASSPGQINQPQHF.

This clonotype was recorded many times. The chain is built from TRBV19 and TRBJ1-2, with 11 bases fitting TRBD1. The ends lost 8 bases at V and 4 bases at J; junction bases unmatched: 6. The CDR3 is made up of 14 amino acids. CDR1 and CDR2 (germline): LNHDA, SQIVND (reference sequence). The CDR3, as DNA: TGTGCCAGTCTATCTGGGACAGGGGGCTATGGCTACACCTTC. This encodes CASLSGTGGYGYTF.

The V and J genes are TRBV7-2 and TRBJ2-1; 10 bases align to TRBD2. The CDR3 length is 14 residues. Per the germline V gene, CDR1 is SGHTA and CDR2 is FQGNSA. V shed 4 bases, J shed 8 bases, and the junction held 5 bases outside the gene matches. CDR3 nucleotide sequence: TGTGCCAGCAGCTCACTAGCGGGAAAGTATGAGCAGTTCTTC. Its protein product is CASSSLAGKYEQFF.

This clonotype has at least ten counts. CDR3 in amino acids: CASSLGRPGTDTQYF. The CDR3 DNA follows: TGTGCCAGCTCGCTTGGGCGGCCGGGCACAGATACGCAGTATTTT. The rearrangement links TRBV18 to TRBJ2-3; D remains ambiguous. The germline V gene has CDR1 KGHSH and CDR2 LQKENI. The CDR3 sequence is 15 residues long. V was clipped by 6 bases and J by 1 base, with 14 bases between them.

The table lists this clonotype with many counts. The J gene is TRBJ1-5, the V gene TRBV3-1, with D unresolved. Trimming shortened V by 8 bases and J by 5 bases, and 16 bases separated the two germline ends. Germline V lookup: CDR1 LGHDT, CDR2 YNNKEL (reference sequence). This CDR3 comprises 14 residues. The CDR3 reads CASSAGASYQPQHF. The CDR3 DNA reads as TGTGCCAGCTCGGCAGGAGCTTCCTATCAGCCCCAGCATTTT.

This clonotype came up a few times. The CDR3 region has the DNA TGCAGTGCTAGAGATTCGGGACAGGGGGCCCTCTACAATGAGCAGTTCTTC. Translation gives CSARDSGQGALYNEQFF. J is TRBJ2-1 and V is TRBV20-1, with 12 bases lining up with TRBD1. Losses at the gene ends were 0 bases for V and 3 bases for J; bases not matched to a gene: 6. CDR3 size: 17 residues. Germline CDR1 and CDR2: DFQATT and SNEGSKA (reference sequence).

The sample holds many counts of this clonotype. The chain carries TRBV28 and TRBJ1-1; the match to TRBD1 covers 7 bases. V dropped 1 base and J dropped 4; count of bases not matched to a gene: 0. The CDR3 is 13 amino acids. Looked up from germline, CDR1 is MDHEN and CDR2 is SYDVKM. The CDR3 spells CASSLSGGTEAFF. The CDR3 DNA is TGTGCCAGCAGTTTATCAGGGGGCACTGAAGCTTTCTTT.

This clonotype was seen at least ten times. The rearrangement uses TRBV6-2 or TRBV6-3 and TRBJ2-7, with D tentatively TRBD1 (5 bases). The V gene's germline CDR1 is MNHEY and CDR2 SVGEGT. The CDR3 spans 14 residues. The germline V and J ends were trimmed by 7 bases and 1 base, with 14 bases remaining between them. CDR3 in DNA: TGTGCCAGCACCGAGACAGTCCCTTCCTACGAGCAGTACTTC. It translates to CASTETVPSYEQYF.

This clonotype was seen more than once but under ten times. This chain connects TRBV7-9 to TRBJ2-1, with 10 bases fitting TRBD2. This CDR3 is 15 amino acids long. With 5 bases clipped from V and 5 bases from J, the junction kept 6 bases outside the gene matches. Germline V gene sequence: CDR1 SEHNR, CDR2 FQNEAQ (reference sequence). CDR3: CASSASGGGHNEQFF. The CDR3 region has the DNA TGTGCCAGCAGCGCTAGCGGGGGAGGGCACAATGAGCAGTTCTTC.

This clonotype was observed many times. This chain joins TRBV7-2 and TRBJ1-1; TRBD1 might be the D (6 bases). Germline CDR1 SGHTA, CDR2 FQGNSA. The CDR3 extends over 15 amino acids. Deletions cut 1 base from V and 5 bases from J, with 14 bases between. DNA of the CDR3: TGTGCCAGCAGCTTAGTTCCGGCAGGGGTAACTGAAGCTTTCTTT. It codes for CASSLVPAGVTEAFF.

This clonotype was recorded at least ten times. The chain uses TRBV20-1 and TRBJ1-5; 7 nucleotides align to TRBD1. The CDR3 has 16 amino acids. CDR1 is DFQATT and CDR2 is SNEGSKA in the germline V gene (reference sequence). V lost 4 bases to trimming and J lost 7 bases; unmatched junction nucleotides: 16. CDR3 sequence (DNA): TGCAGTGCTATCCACTCAGGGGGAACAGGAGGACAGCCCCAGCATTTT. Translation: CSAIHSGGTGGQPQHF.

This clonotype was picked up a small number of times. The chain carries TRBV11-3 and TRBJ2-1; D remains ambiguous. The CDR3 length is 13 residues. Germline CDR1 and CDR2: SGHNT and YENEEA. Trimming removed 2 bases from V and 4 bases from J, with 6 bases in between. CDR3 nucleotide sequence: TGTGCCAGCAGCTTAAACGGGTACAATGAGCAGTTCTTC. This gives the protein CASSLNGYNEQFF.

The table lists this clonotype with many counts. The rearrangement uses TRBV12-3 or TRBV12-4 and TRBJ2-1; TRBD2 matches 10 bases. V lost 6 bases and J lost 4; bases outside the gene matches: 6. This CDR3 comprises 15 residues. CDR3 bases: TGTGCCAGCAGCCAAGCGGGGGGGTTATACAATGAGCAGTTCTTC. Protein sequence: CASSQAGGLYNEQFF.

This clonotype was observed many times. V gene TRBV4-1 combines with J gene TRBJ1-6, with a possible D match to TRBD1 (5 bases). The CDR3 is made up of 13 amino acids. The V end lost 0 bases, the J end lost 15 bases, and 12 bases lay between the germline ends. CDR1 is MGHRA, CDR2 YSYEKL, per germline. This CDR3 reads CASSQENRLGLHF. CDR3 in DNA: TGCGCCAGCAGCCAAGAAAACAGGCTCGGCCTCCACTTT.

This clonotype was found many times. This chain's CDR3 is CASTHEGINTEAFF. The CDR3 bases are TGTGCCAGCACCCACGAGGGCATTAACACTGAAGCTTTCTTT. V is TRBV6-2 or TRBV6-3 and J is TRBJ1-1, with D hard to call. With 7 bases removed from V and 2 bases from J, the gap between germline ends came to 14 bases. Germline V gene sequence: CDR1 MNHEY, CDR2 SVGEGT. This CDR3 region has 14 residues.

In regard to this clonotype: Being one base from a much bigger clone, this may be a read error. This chain joins TRBV27 and TRBJ1-1, with a tentative D call TRBD1 (6 bases). Per the germline V gene, CDR1 is MNHEY and CDR2 is SMNVEV (reference sequence). CDR3 length: 14 amino acids. The CDR3 region has the DNA TGTGCCAGCAAGAACAGGGCCATGAACACTGAAGTTTTCTTT. Translating gives CASKNRAMNTEVFF.

The gene calls are TRBV19 and TRBJ2-1; tentatively, D is TRBD2 (5 bases). The CDR3 is 14 residues long. Deletions cut 9 bases from V and 0 bases from J, with 12 bases between. Germline V gene sequence: CDR1 LNHDA, CDR2 SQIVND (reference sequence). CDR3 in DNA: TGTGCCAGCCAGGTGGGGAGCTCCTACAATGAGCAGTTCTTC. Translation: CASQVGSSYNEQFF. The whole variable domain, remainder taken from reference TRBV19 and TRBJ2-1, is DGGITQSPKYLFRKEGQNVTLSCEQNLNHDAMYWYRQDPGQGLRLIYYSQIVNDFQKGDIAEGYSVSREKKESFPLTVTSAQKNPTAFYLCASQVGSSYNEQFFGPGTRLTVL.

This clonotype was found many times. V is TRBV18 and J is TRBJ1-4, with a weak D call TRBD1 (5 bases). Per germline, CDR1 KGHSH and CDR2 LQKENI. Trimming removed 0 bases from V and 5 bases from J, with 10 bases in between. CDR3 length: 15 residues. The CDR3 DNA reads as TGTGCCAGCTCACCACCGGGACTTGGGAATGAAAAACTGTTTTTT. Residues: CASSPPGLGNEKLFF.

This clonotype was seen at least ten times. The chain has TRBV20-1 and TRBJ1-5; D may be TRBD1 (6 bases). This CDR3 has 13 amino acids. Germline CDR1 DFQATT, CDR2 SNEGSKA (reference sequence). Trimming left V 5 bases short and J 5 bases short, with 13 bases between. CDR3 nucleotides: TGCAGTGCTGGCCAGGGGCAACATCAGCCCCAGCATTTT. It is translated as CSAGQGQHQPQHF.

The J gene is TRBJ2-7, the V gene TRBV5-1, with D perhaps TRBD1 (5 bases). With 4 bases removed from V and 2 bases from J, the gap between germline ends came to 16 bases. CDR3 size: 15 residues. The germline CDR1 and CDR2 sequences are SGHRS and YFSETQ. The CDR3 DNA reads as TGCGCCAGCAGCCCAATAATGACAGCACCCTACGAGCAGTACTTC. It encodes CASSPIMTAPYEQYF. Based on the CDR3 plus reference TRBV5-1 and TRBJ2-7, the full variable domain is KAGVTQTPRYLIKTRGQQVTLSCSPISGHRSVSWYQQTPGQGLQFLFEYFSETQRNKGNFPGRFSGRQFSNSRSEMNVSTLELGDSALYLCASSPIMTAPYEQYFGPGTRLTVT.

This clonotype was detected ten times or more. The CDR3 reads CASSPPGSSYEQYF. CDR3 sequence (DNA): TGTGCCAGCAGCCCCCCGGGTAGCTCCTACGAGCAGTACTTC. The chain has TRBV28 and TRBJ2-7; D uncertain. Trimming took 6 bases from V and 0 from J, leaving 12 bases between them. CDR1 is MDHEN and CDR2 is SYDVKM in the germline V gene. The CDR3 has 14 residues.

This clonotype was found many times. The rearrangement joins TRBV6-2 or TRBV6-3 to TRBJ1-2; 7 nucleotides line up with TRBD1. This CDR3 region has 14 residues. Trimming took 4 bases from V and 4 from J; bases not matched to a gene: 6. CDR1 is MNHEY, CDR2 SVGEGT, per germline. The CDR3 loop is CASSSEGAGYGYTF. CDR3 coding DNA: TGTGCCAGCAGTTCGGAGGGGGCTGGCTATGGCTACACCTTC.

This clonotype has only a few counts. The V and J genes are TRBV6-2 or TRBV6-3 and TRBJ2-5; no definite D call. The CDR3 length is 14 residues. CDR1 and CDR2 (germline): MNHEY, SVGEGT. The germline V and J ends were trimmed by 2 bases and 1 base, with 8 bases remaining between them. In DNA, the CDR3 is TGTGCCAGCAGTTACGGAGACTTCCAAGAGACCCAGTACTTC. The encoded protein is CASSYGDFQETQYF.

This clonotype has at least ten counts. CDR3 sequence: CASSEVRGGPYEQYF. Written as DNA, the CDR3 is TGTGCCAGCAGTGAAGTTCGAGGGGGACCCTACGAGCAGTACTTC. The gene calls are TRBV6-1 and TRBJ2-7; TRBD1 is a possible D gene (6 bases). V lost 1 base and J 2 bases, leaving 12 bases between the germline ends. The CDR3 has 15 residues. Germline V gene sequence: CDR1 MNHNS, CDR2 SASEGT.

The chain uses TRBV11-2 and TRBJ1-6; no definite D call. Germline-derived CDR1 and CDR2 are SGHAT and FQNNGV. Trimming stripped 8 bases from V and 6 bases from J, with 5 bases between. The CDR3 covers 11 residues. CDR3 in amino acids: CASEINSPLHF. The CDR3 DNA reads as TGTGCCAGCGAGATTAATTCACCCCTCCACTTT.